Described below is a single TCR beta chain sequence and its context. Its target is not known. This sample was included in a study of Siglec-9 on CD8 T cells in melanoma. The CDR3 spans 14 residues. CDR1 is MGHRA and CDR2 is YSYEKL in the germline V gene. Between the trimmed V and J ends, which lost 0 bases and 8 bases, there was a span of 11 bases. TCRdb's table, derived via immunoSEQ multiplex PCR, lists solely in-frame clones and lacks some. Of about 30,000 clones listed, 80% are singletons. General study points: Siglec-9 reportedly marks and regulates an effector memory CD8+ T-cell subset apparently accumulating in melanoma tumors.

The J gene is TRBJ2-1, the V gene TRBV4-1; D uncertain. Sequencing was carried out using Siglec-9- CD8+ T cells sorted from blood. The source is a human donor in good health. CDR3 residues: CASSQDLSRDEQFF. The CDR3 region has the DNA TGCGCCAGCAGCCAAGATCTGAGTAGAGATGAGCAGTTCTTC.